The 6 T cell receptor beta chains below were found in one sample sequenced in a study of T cells in Graves' hyperthyroidism and ophthalmopathy. There were TCR beta CDR3 regions amplified from RNA transcripts. First-round RT-PCR of the TCR CDR3 relied on the HTBI primer set. Using its own MiXCR run on the multiplex PCR reads, TCRdb lists one record per CDR3 protein. The data contain around 490,000 distinct CDR3 sequences, about 20% of them singletons. Sequencing was done on a sample of blood. The origin of the receptors is a man in his forties or fifties with Graves' ophthalmopathy.

This clonotype was observed a handful of times. The V call is TRBV12-5, the J call TRBJ1-1, with 8 bases aligning to TRBD1. The CDR3 extends over 16 amino acids. Germline CDR1 is LGHNT and CDR2 is FRNRAP. The V segment lost 3 bases and the J segment 4 bases; nucleotides outside the gene matches: 10. DNA for the CDR3: TGTGCTAGTGGTTTTTTGTCGGAAACAGGGGGCACTGAAGCTTTCTTT. This gives the protein CASGFLSETGGTEAFF.

This clonotype was seen a handful of times. V and J are TRBV6-1 and TRBJ1-6; TRBD1 matches 9 bases. V shed 7 bases and J 6 bases; nucleotides not matched to a gene: 10. Germline V lookup: CDR1 MNHNS, CDR2 SASEGT. This CDR3 is 16 amino acids long. The DNA of the CDR3 is TGTGCCAGCACAAGGGACAGGGTTATGGGTAATTCACCCCTCCACTTT. This gives the protein CASTRDRVMGNSPLHF.

As to this clonotype: Just one base apart from a much larger clone, this may be a read error. The V and J genes are TRBV28 and TRBJ1-5; D uncertain. Per germline, CDR1 MDHEN and CDR2 SYDVKM. The length of the CDR3 is 15 residues. The V and J ends lost 4 bases and 6 bases respectively, with 16 bases between them. CDR3 nucleotides: TGTGCCAGCAGTTATCGGATAGTCGCCGGTCAGCCCCAGCATTTT. The encoded protein is CASSYRIVAGQPQHF.

The chain links TRBV4-1 to TRBJ1-1, with 9 bases aligning to TRBD1. This CDR3 comprises 13 residues. V lost 0 bases, J lost 12 bases, and 5 bases stayed unmatched. The germline V gene has CDR1 MGHRA and CDR2 YSYEKL. The CDR3 sequence is CASSQEGDRATFF. As DNA, the CDR3 is TGCGCCAGCAGCCAAGAAGGGGACAGGGCTACTTTCTTT.

The rearrangement joins TRBV9 to TRBJ1-2; D remains unclear. Germline V gives CDR1 SGDLS, CDR2 YYNGEE. Trimming removed 3 bases at V and 1 base at J, with 7 bases between. CDR3 size: 13 residues. CDR3 in amino acids: CASSAPFNYGYTF. The CDR3 DNA reads TGTGCCAGCAGCGCGCCATTTAACTATGGCTACACCTTC.

DNA of the CDR3: TGCGCCAGCAGCTTGTATAGCGGCGAGGCCCAGTACTTC. It encodes CASSLYSGEAQYF. The V and J genes are TRBV5-1 and TRBJ2-5; tentative D call: TRBD2 (6 bases). Germline V gives CDR1 SGHRS, CDR2 YFSETQ. The germline V and J ends were trimmed by 1 base and 9 bases, with 13 bases remaining between them. The CDR3 has 13 amino acids.